One sample yielded the 32 T cell receptor beta chains listed below, sequenced in a study of T cell responses to AZD1222 COVID-19 vaccine. Some clones are missing from TCRdb's copy, which holds only in-frame ones; the method was immunoSEQ multiplex PCR. The sample has some 180,000 clones, 85% to 95% seen once. This sample comprised peripheral blood, obtained 28 days after the second AZD1222 dose. The receptors come from an adult who received the AZD1222 COVID-19 vaccine.

The chain recombines TRBV7-8 with TRBJ1-3; D not resolved. The CDR3 is 15 amino acids. Per germline, CDR1 SGHVS and CDR2 FQNEAQ. V was shortened by 2 bases and J by 0 bases, with 8 bases between the two germline ends. The CDR3 DNA follows: TGTGCCAGCAGCTTATCAGGCATCTCTGGAAACACCATATATTTT. Encoded protein: CASSLSGISGNTIYF.

The gene calls are TRBV5-1 and TRBJ1-3; tentatively, D is TRBD1 (5 bases). The V end was cut by 0 bases, the J end by 1 base, with 11 bases between. CDR3 length equals 16 residues. Germline V gene lookup returns CDR1 SGHRS and CDR2 YFSETQ. The CDR3 bases are TGCGCCAGCAGCTTGGCCGGGGGTTCGTCTGGAAACACCATATATTTT. This encodes CASSLAGGSSGNTIYF.

V gene TRBV5-1 combines with J gene TRBJ1-2, with D tentatively TRBD1 (6 bases). Germline assignment: CDR1 SGHRS and CDR2 YFSETQ. The V gene lost 3 bases and the J gene lost 5 bases, with 14 bases spanning the gap. This CDR3 is 14 amino acids long. In DNA form, the CDR3 reads TGCGCCAGCAGCTGGGAACAGGGCGGATATGGCTACACCTTC. This encodes CASSWEQGGYGYTF.

The chain has TRBV19 and TRBJ1-5, with D possibly matching TRBD1 (6 bases). Trimming stripped 7 bases from V and 3 bases from J, with 13 bases between. Germline V gene data show CDR1 as LNHDA and CDR2 as SQIVND (reference sequence). The length of the CDR3 is 14 residues. The CDR3 reads CASNSDRNNQPQHF. Here the CDR3 DNA reads TGTGCCAGTAATTCGGACAGAAACAATCAGCCCCAGCATTTT. Supplemented by reference TRBV19 and TRBJ1-5, the full variable domain reads DGGITQSPKYLFRKEGQNVTLSCEQNLNHDAMYWYRQDPGQGLRLIYYSQIVNDFQKGDIAEGYSVSREKKESFPLTVTSAQKNPTAFYLCASNSDRNNQPQHFGDGTRLSIL.

The chain couples TRBV5-1 to TRBJ2-2; TRBD1 matches 9 bases. Germline trimming cut 1 base from V and 5 bases from J; bases unmatched to any gene: 6. Germline V gene sequence: CDR1 SGHRS, CDR2 YFSETQ. The length of the CDR3 is 16 residues. CDR3 DNA sequence: TGCGCCAGCAGCTTGAGGGGACAGGGAAGAACCGGGGAGCTGTTTTTT. This gives the protein CASSLRGQGRTGELFF.

The V call is TRBV2, the J call TRBJ2-7, with D maybe TRBD2 (7 bases). CDR1 and CDR2 (germline): SNHLY, FYNNEI. The V and J ends lost 5 bases and 3 bases respectively, with 23 bases between them. The CDR3 is 17 amino acids. CDR3 sequence reads: CASSPGGSGRGYYEQYF. For the CDR3, the DNA is TGTGCCAGCAGTCCCGGGGGGAGCGGAAGGGGGTACTACGAGCAGTACTTC.

This chain uses TRBV27 with TRBJ1-6, with 7 bases identical to TRBD1. In germline, CDR1 is MNHEY, CDR2 SMNVEV (reference sequence). The CDR3 sequence is 18 residues long. With 5 bases clipped from V and 2 bases from J, the junction kept 12 bases outside the gene matches. The DNA for the CDR3 is TGTGCCAGCAGTGGACAGGCTCGTATTCGCCCCTATAATTCACCCCTCCACTTT. Its translation is CASSGQARIRPYNSPLHF.

The genes are TRBV19 and TRBJ1-1, with 8 bases fitting TRBD1. This CDR3 is 14 amino acids long. J lost 7 bases, V lost 5 bases, and 9 bases had no gene match. The V gene's germline CDR1 is LNHDA and CDR2 SQIVND (reference sequence). This chain's CDR3 is CASSFNRQGYEAFF. CDR3 DNA sequence: TGTGCCAGTAGTTTCAATCGACAGGGGTATGAAGCTTTCTTT.

The V call is TRBV7-2, the J call TRBJ2-2; possible D gene TRBD2, 6 bases. The CDR3 spans 15 residues. V shed 2 bases and J shed 6 bases, with 13 bases lying between them. Germline V gene data show CDR1 as SGHTA and CDR2 as FQGNSA. CDR3 sequence reads: CASSLISGAAGELFF. The CDR3 DNA reads TGTGCCAGCAGCTTAATCTCGGGAGCGGCCGGGGAGCTGTTTTTT.

The chain recombines TRBV4-3 with TRBJ2-7; 12 nucleotides match TRBD2. V gave up 0 bases and J gave up 6 bases; unmatched junction bases: 9. Germline CDR1 is LGHNA and CDR2 is YSLEER. CDR3 size: 17 residues. CDR3 DNA sequence: TGCGCCAGCAGCCAAGATCGGGCTAGCGGGGGGGTAGGCGAGCAGTACTTC. It is translated as CASSQDRASGGVGEQYF.

Here the CDR3 reads CASKSSEGARQPQHF. The CDR3 DNA sequence: TGTGCCAGCAAGAGTTCGGAGGGGGCTCGCCAGCCCCAGCATTTT. The J gene is TRBJ1-5, the V gene TRBV6-5; 7 nucleotides match TRBD1. Germline V gene lookup returns CDR1 MNHEY and CDR2 SVGAGI. This CDR3 comprises 15 residues. Trimming took 7 bases from V and 7 from J; bases not matched to a gene: 13.

The rearrangement links TRBV9 to TRBJ2-7; no clear D. CDR1 and CDR2 (germline): SGDLS, YYNGEE. The CDR3 is 12 amino acids. Deletions cut 2 bases from V and 2 bases from J, with 5 bases between. Here the CDR3 DNA reads TGTGCCAGCAGCGTGGGTGCCTACGAGCAGTACTTC. Translation gives CASSVGAYEQYF.

The gene calls are TRBV19 and TRBJ2-1, with 13 bases that match TRBD2. The CDR3 is made up of 15 amino acids. Per the germline V gene, CDR1 is LNHDA and CDR2 is SQIVND (reference sequence). The J segment lost 4 bases and the V segment lost 5 bases, leaving 2 bases of the junction unmatched. CDR3: CASSQLAGGYNEQFF. CDR3 DNA: TGTGCCAGTAGTCAACTAGCGGGGGGGTACAATGAGCAGTTCTTC.

This chain links TRBV7-9 with TRBJ2-7; 7 bases match TRBD2. The length of the CDR3 is 18 residues. The J segment lost 7 bases and the V segment lost 5 bases, leaving 23 bases of the junction unmatched. CDR1 is SEHNR, CDR2 FQNEAQ, per germline (reference sequence). DNA of the CDR3: TGTGCCAGCAGCGTAAACCTTCCGGGGACTATCTTCGCGAGAGAGCAGTACTTC. Encoded protein: CASSVNLPGTIFAREQYF.

This chain joins TRBV4-3 and TRBJ2-1, with a weak D call TRBD2 (5 bases). The V gene lost 4 bases and the J gene lost 4 bases, with 11 bases spanning the gap. Germline CDR1 is LGHNA and CDR2 is YSLEER. The CDR3 runs to 14 residues. For the CDR3, the DNA is TGCGCCAGCAGCCTAGCAACTAGTTACAATGAGCAGTTCTTC. This sequence encodes CASSLATSYNEQFF.

The chain carries TRBV2 and TRBJ1-1, with a weak D call TRBD1 (6 bases). Germline loops: CDR1 SNHLY, CDR2 FYNNEI. The CDR3 runs 11 residues. Trimming removed 8 bases at V and 11 bases at J, with 15 bases between. The CDR3 nucleotides are TGTGCCAGCTTTCAGGGGTTCGCGGCTTTCTTT. Protein product: CASFQGFAAFF.

The chain combines TRBV2 with TRBJ1-1; the match to TRBD1 covers 10 bases. CDR3 length equals 13 residues. Germline loops: CDR1 SNHLY, CDR2 FYNNEI. V lost 4 bases and J lost 4; bases outside the gene matches: 0. Here the CDR3 reads CASSGTGGTEAFF. CDR3 nucleotides: TGTGCCAGCAGTGGGACAGGGGGCACTGAAGCTTTCTTT.

The chain couples TRBV30 to TRBJ1-2, with a possible D match to TRBD1 (5 bases). The V and J ends lost 4 bases and 2 bases respectively, with 20 bases between them. The germline V gene has CDR1 GTSNPN and CDR2 SVGIG (reference sequence). The length of the CDR3 is 16 residues. The CDR3 protein is CAWKRGLGVPNYGYTF. Here the CDR3 DNA reads TGTGCCTGGAAAAGGGGCTTGGGAGTTCCAAACTATGGCTACACCTTC.

This sequence joins TRBV5-1 and TRBJ2-6; 7 bases align to TRBD1. Germline V gene sequence: CDR1 SGHRS, CDR2 YFSETQ. The CDR3 spans 19 residues. The trim removed 3 bases at V and 0 bases at J, leaving 12 bases unmatched. The CDR3 nucleotides read TGCGCCAGCAGCTGGGACCGGGACAGTGTTTTCTCTGGGGCCAACGTCCTGACTTTC. Protein sequence: CASSWDRDSVFSGANVLTF. Based on the CDR3 plus reference TRBV5-1 and TRBJ2-6, the full variable domain is KAGVTQTPRYLIKTRGQQVTLSCSPISGHRSVSWYQQTPGQGLQFLFEYFSETQRNKGNFPGRFSGRQFSNSRSEMNVSTLELGDSALYLCASSWDRDSVFSGANVLTFGAGSRLTVL.

V gene TRBV19 combines with J gene TRBJ2-7; D might be TRBD1 or TRBD2, each matching 5 bases. The CDR3 loop spans 12 amino acids. V was pared by 6 bases and J by 2 bases, with 8 bases between. The germline V gene has CDR1 LNHDA and CDR2 SQIVND (reference sequence). The CDR3 DNA reads as TGTGCCAGTAGGGGGGAGACCTACGAGCAGTACTTC. Translation gives CASRGETYEQYF.

The chain links TRBV27 to TRBJ2-2; tentatively, D is TRBD1 or TRBD2 (5 bases each). CDR1 is MNHEY, CDR2 SMNVEV, per germline (reference sequence). V was trimmed by 7 bases and J by 3 bases, leaving 15 bases between them. This CDR3 region has 15 residues. CDR3 nucleotide sequence: TGTGCCAGCATGCCCGGGACCGCTTACACCGGGGAGCTGTTTTTT. Residues: CASMPGTAYTGELFF.

The rearrangement joins TRBV19 to TRBJ1-6, with unresolved D. Germline CDR1 and CDR2: LNHDA and SQIVND (reference sequence). V lost 7 bases to trimming and J lost 0 bases, with 7 bases between them. The CDR3 extends over 14 amino acids. DNA of the CDR3: TGTGCCAGTACCCCTAGCTCCTATAATTCACCCCTCCACTTT. Amino acids: CASTPSSYNSPLHF.

The chain couples TRBV30 to TRBJ1-4; 8 bases fit TRBD1. Germline CDR1 reads GTSNPN; CDR2 reads SVGIG (reference sequence). The length of the CDR3 is 14 residues. The V and J ends lost 0 bases and 8 bases, in that order; junction bases with no gene match: 5. The CDR3 DNA follows: TGTGCCTGGAGTGTAGGGACAGGCCCAGAAAAACTGTTTTTT. This translates into CAWSVGTGPEKLFF.

V usage is TRBV5-1 and J usage is TRBJ2-7; TRBD1 aligns across 9 bases. The germline CDR1 and CDR2 sequences are SGHRS and YFSETQ. The V segment lost 4 bases and the J segment 7 bases; nucleotides outside the gene matches: 6. This CDR3 region has 13 residues. In nucleotides, the CDR3 is TGCGCCAGCAGCGGGACAGGGCTGGGGGAGCAGTACTTC. This gives the protein CASSGTGLGEQYF.

V gene TRBV19 combines with J gene TRBJ2-5; 8 bases agree with TRBD2. CDR1 is LNHDA and CDR2 is SQIVND in the germline V gene (reference sequence). The CDR3 sequence is 16 residues long. The V gene end was trimmed by 3 bases and the J gene end by 0 bases; junction bases not matched to a gene: 6. CDR3 sequence (DNA): TGTGCCAGTAGTATCGGACTAGCAGCCGACCAAGAGACCCAGTACTTC. This translates into CASSIGLAADQETQYF.

V gene TRBV6-6 combines with J gene TRBJ1-2; no reliable D call. The CDR3 is 12 amino acids. Germline CDR1 is MNHNY and CDR2 is SVGAGI (reference sequence). V was trimmed by 6 bases and J by 8 bases, leaving 13 bases between them. The CDR3 sequence is CASREPGEGYTF. CDR3 sequence (DNA): TGTGCCAGCAGGGAGCCTGGGGAAGGCTACACCTTC.

This chain joins TRBV21-1 and TRBJ2-7; the table's TRBD2 call for D was not verified on the DNA. TRBV21-1 is a listed pseudogene. The CDR3 is 15 residues long. The DNA for the CDR3 is TGTGCCAGCAGCAAAGCTCGGCGGGACCCCTACGAGCAGTACTTC. Translating it yields CASSKARRDPYEQYF.

The CDR3 spells CARSLRLHPEGPQFF. The CDR3, as DNA: TGTGCCAGAAGCTTGCGGCTACACCCTGAGGGCCCGCAGTTCTTC. The chain combines TRBV5-3 with TRBJ2-1, with a weak D call TRBD2 (5 bases). TRBV5-3 is given ORF status, its function remaining uncertain. The CDR3 is 15 residues long. V lost 1 base, J lost 12 bases, and 20 bases lay in between.

This chain joins TRBV2 and TRBJ1-1; 7 nucleotides align to TRBD1. Germline V gene lookup returns CDR1 SNHLY and CDR2 FYNNEI. There are 19 residues in the CDR3. J gave up 5 bases and V 2 bases, and 20 bases lay outside the gene matches. The CDR3 DNA reads TGTGCCAGCAGTGAATCGGGTACAGGGGTAGTAGGGGGCACAACTGAAGCTTTCTTT. Its translation is CASSESGTGVVGGTTEAFF.

This chain links TRBV2 with TRBJ2-2, with a weak D call TRBD2 (5 bases). V gave up 6 bases and J gave up 5 bases, with 7 bases separating them. CDR1 is SNHLY, CDR2 FYNNEI, per germline. The CDR3 runs to 12 residues. The CDR3 is CASREETGELFF. The CDR3 bases are TGTGCCAGCAGGGAGGAAACCGGGGAGCTGTTTTTT.

The DNA for the CDR3 is TGTGCCAGCAGTGAATGGGACAGGGGGCGTAAACCCGCAATGGGGGGCTACACCTTC. Protein sequence: CASSEWDRGRKPAMGGYTF. The rearrangement links TRBV6-1 to TRBJ1-2, with TRBD1 identical over 12 bases. This CDR3 is built from 19 residues. V lost 2 bases to trimming and J lost 8 bases; unmatched junction nucleotides: 18. Germline V lookup: CDR1 MNHNS, CDR2 SASEGT.

The gene calls are TRBV5-1 and TRBJ2-7; TRBD1 agrees at 8 bases. CDR1 is SGHRS and CDR2 is YFSETQ in the germline V gene. This CDR3 is 16 amino acids long. Trimming removed 3 bases from V and 4 bases from J; junction bases left unmatched: 12. The CDR3 loop is CASSWGAAGGFYEQYF. CDR3 nucleotide sequence: TGCGCCAGCAGCTGGGGGGCGGCAGGGGGCTTTTACGAGCAGTACTTC.